The entry below describes one TCR beta chain. The specificity of this receptor is unknown. No much larger clone is present one base from it, and per-base qualities are unavailable. The data stem from a study of long-term antiretroviral therapy in people with HIV (dated by TCRdb to between 2021 and 2023). With regard to the full study: The earliest samples were collected approximately a decade before the 2015 WHO recommendation for immediate ART, a period when ART was typically delayed until CD4 counts fell. About 35% of the 30 participants with HIV were female. A total of fewer than 200 cryopreserved PBMC samples were contributed to the cohort by 30 adults with confirmed HIV infection, with samples collected serially over a mean of approximately 6 years (range 1-12). No cross-contamination during QIAcube processing turned up in test extractions that ran a monoclonal T-cell line alongside 33 polyclonal samples. A retrospective serial study tested whether changes in peripheral blood TRB repertoire composition and diversity were associated with ART initiation and durable HIV suppression.

The full study reports these points: Because PBMC availability was limited, only the TCR beta chain was sequenced, with no alpha chain pairing. Inferences about post-ART repertoire changes are limited because no data were available on ART adherence, viral resistance or therapy changes. CDR3 length ranges in HIV repertoires were narrower than in controls, and network structure suggested an antigen-experienced repertoire with only a slight naive shift after ART. Expanded TRB clones identified before ART initiation dominated the repertoire at all time points, although this dominance fluctuated and declined in many PLHIV after ART. Starting ART was linked to a significant rise in TRB diversity, yet even with long-term ART the diversity remained significantly lower than in transplant donor controls. The samples span the years 2004 to 2017, and the ART regimens used at that time may not be as effective as current regimens. Unsorted PBMC were profiled instead of sorted CD4+ and CD8+ T cells because pre-ART samples had limited cell numbers.

According to the germline V gene, CDR1 reads KGHSH and CDR2 reads LQKENI. From the cysteine up to the phenylalanine, the CDR3 has a length of 14 residues. The only DNA kept is the CDR3, 42 bases in frame from the first base. The V end gives up 3 bases and the J end 4 bases, leaving 5 bases in the junction not matched to a gene. Inclusion was restricted to participants for whom at least one PBMC sample before ART initiation and at least two post-ART samples were available. Every participant with HIV received treatment in the United States of America. Before DNA extraction, cryopreserved samples containing about 0.95-10 million PBMC were thawed and washed. At the time of the earliest PBMC sample, participants with HIV were aged between about 20 and 60 years. PBMC samples were contributed by each participant from 1-4 timepoints before ART initiation and 2-8 timepoints after ART initiation, with a median of 7 samples. Serial HIV viral load, CD4+ T-cell count, ART history and demographic data were obtained for every participant. A Qiagen kit on a QIAcube was used to extract genomic DNA from unsorted PBMC, with samples processed in batches of 12.

The immunoSEQ hsTCRB v3.0 assay was used at survey level resolution for TRB variable region sequencing. The target sequencing depth for TRB was about 40,000-55,000 T-cell genomes per sample. An Illumina MiSeq with a v3 150-cycle kit was used to sequence the pooled TRB libraries. Regarding the original processing steps: Repertoire analysis ran in R within a reproducible Nextflow workflow covering QC, data transformation and analysis. LymphoSeq2, an R package for AIRR-Seq data exploration, was used to implement custom analyses. A few samples yielding fewer than 5000 total TRB sequences were excluded, leaving 150 to 200 analyzed HIV repertoires. Among the approximately 200 retained HIV repertoires, 55 to 65 were collected before ART initiation and roughly 130 were collected after ART initiation. Each repertoire was downsampled to 5000 TRB nucleotide sequences, and summary statistics were averaged across 100 downsampling iterations. The analysis kept only TRB sequences whose CDR3 regions were at least seven amino acids long. A Shannon entropy-derived clonality score and the Gini coefficient were used to measure diversity. In the repertoire networks, any two of the top 5000 CDR3 amino acid sequences were linked whenever the two sequences differed by an edit distance of one. GLIPH2 predicted antigen specificity groups and MHC restriction for TRB CDR3 amino acid sequences. To flag known associations with CMV, EBV, HIV or tissue antigens, CDR3 amino acid sequences were compared against VDJdb and McPAS-TCR. Pre-ART, post-ART and control groups were compared with Wilcoxon signed-rank tests and Holm-Bonferroni correction. Here the immuneACCESS table is served through TCRdb, limited to in-frame sequences with V and J called. Missing clones are a known gap in these copies; in checked studies unresolved V genes cover under half, and the rest lacks a known reason. For V, J and clone size, that table is used; D and trimming come from the DNA. The sample table holds about 40,000 clones, of which around 86% were seen once. 5.1% of the sample is held by the ten biggest clonotypes.

The receptor was derived from a woman aged 45-65 years with HIV. The chain is encoded by TRBV18 joined to TRBJ2-7; 8 of the junction bases match TRBD2. The sample consisted of unsorted PBMCs, taken 0.1 years before starting antiretroviral therapy. The DNA reads as follows: TGTGCCAGCTCACCGGGACTAGGGGGTTACGAGCAGTACTTC. This sequence encodes CASSPGLGGYEQYF.